The sequence of this TCR beta chain was determined in a study of T cell responses to AZD1222 COVID-19 vaccine. Assay: immunoSEQ multiplex PCR; the TCRdb copy retains only in-frame clones and omits some. The sample holds about 110,000 clones, just over 90% seen once. Note on this clone: As yet, its antigen is unknown.

Germline V gives CDR1 SGHTA, CDR2 FQGNSA. This CDR3 comprises 14 residues. Trimming removed 1 base from V and 4 bases from J, with 11 bases in between. General study results and limits: Unmutated variant regions reportedly attract nearly half of all spike-specific TCRs. Most donors were white British and more were female, and clonal diversity was possibly underestimated. Only after the peak T cell response were repertoires sampled. The study found Spike-specific TCR breadth and depth rose after two AZD1222 doses.

This chain joins TRBV7-2 and TRBJ2-7; maybe TRBD2 (6 bases). Material: peripheral blood, obtained 28 days after the second AZD1222 dose. The sequence was obtained from an adult who received the AZD1222 COVID-19 vaccine. Here the CDR3 DNA reads TGTGCCAGCAGCTTAGGAGGCGGGATGTACGAGCAGTACTTC. Translation gives CASSLGGGMYEQYF.